The clone carrying this T cell receptor (beta chain) was picked up many times. What it binds is not known. The CDR3 totals 17 residues. Deletions cut 3 bases from V and 0 bases from J, with 14 bases between. Germline V gene data show CDR1 as MDHEN and CDR2 as SYDVKM. This sample was included in a study of T cells in Graves' hyperthyroidism and ophthalmopathy. Study results and limitations: Within blood appeared most thyroid clonotypes that had expanded above 0.001. Ophthalmopathy was model-predicted a median about 6 months pre-onset.

Newly diagnosed hyperthyroidism, duration under 2 months, in patients aged 18 to 65. PBMCs were derived from roughly 10 ml fresh peripheral blood. The source material, RNA transcripts, was used to amplify TCR beta CDR3 regions. During a first-round RT-PCR of the TCR CDR3, the HTBI primer set was used. TCRdb called the multiplex PCR reads again in MiXCR, with one record for every CDR3 protein. The repertoire consists of roughly 250,000 distinct CDR3 sequences, with 14% to 15% occurring once and the leading ten covering 10% to 15%. The TCR sequence derives from a woman between 35 and 50 years old with Graves' hyperthyroidism that later progressed to Graves' ophthalmopathy. J is TRBJ2-2 and V is TRBV28; tentative D call: TRBD2 (6 bases). Source material: blood. Here the CDR3 reads CASSLGGYLANTGELFF. CDR3 DNA sequence: TGTGCCAGCAGTTTGGGGGGATACCTGGCGAACACCGGGGAGCTGTTTTTT.